These 20 T cell receptor beta chains were sequenced from one sample in a study of glioma-infiltrating T cells after dendritic cell vaccination. The time point: after dendritic cell vaccination, including at tumor progression/relapse. Using immunoSEQ multiplex PCR, the repertoire was profiled, and TCRdb retains in-frame clones only, with some absent. Of approximately 110,000 clones listed, nearly 90% are singletons. The input for sequencing was blood, taken after dendritic cell vaccination. These receptor sequences come from a human donor with glioblastoma.

V gene TRBV7-2 combines with J gene TRBJ2-7; the D gene is possibly TRBD2 (6 bases). Deletions cut 5 bases from V and 0 bases from J, with 17 bases between. CDR1 and CDR2 from the germline V gene are SGHTA and FQGNSA. This CDR3 is built from 16 residues. The chain's CDR3 is CASSPPEAGPSYEQYF. CDR3 sequence (DNA): TGTGCCAGCAGCCCCCCGGAAGCGGGTCCCTCCTACGAGCAGTACTTC.

J is TRBJ2-5 and V is TRBV4-1; 8 bases are shared with TRBD1. This CDR3 spans 15 amino acids. Unmatched junction bases numbered 7, after V lost 3 bases and J lost 4 bases. Germline V gene lookup returns CDR1 MGHRA and CDR2 YSYEKL. In DNA form, the CDR3 reads TGCGCCAGCAGCCACCACACAGGGGGGTTAGAGACCCAGTACTTC. Its protein product is CASSHHTGGLETQYF.

The chain uses TRBV15 and TRBJ2-7; 8 bases are shared with TRBD1. The ends lost 1 base at V and 3 bases at J; junction bases unmatched: 5. The germline CDR1 and CDR2 sequences are LNHNV and YYDKDF (reference sequence). The CDR3 totals 15 residues. The CDR3, as DNA: TGTGCCACCAGCAGAGGCGGGACAGGCGGCTACGAGCAGTACTTC. As protein: CATSRGGTGGYEQYF.

The chain is built from TRBV2 and TRBJ2-2; D is undetermined. Trimming removed 7 bases from V and 6 bases from J, with 12 bases in between. CDR1 is SNHLY and CDR2 is FYNNEI in the germline V gene. This CDR3 comprises 13 residues. CDR3 protein: CASILVRAGELFF. CDR3 DNA: TGTGCCAGCATCTTAGTTCGGGCCGGGGAGCTGTTTTTT. The whole variable domain, remainder taken from reference TRBV2 and TRBJ2-2, is EPEVTQTPSHQVTQMGQEVILRCVPISNHLYFYWYRQILGQKVEFLVSFYNNEISEKSEIFDDQFSVERPDGSNFTLKIRSTKLEDSAMYFCASILVRAGELFFGEGSRLTVL.

The chain has TRBV6-9 and TRBJ2-2; no clear D. CDR3 length: 14 residues. V lost 2 bases to trimming and J lost 6 bases, with 10 bases between them. Germline loops: CDR1 MNHGY, CDR2 SVAAGI. CDR3 sequence: CASSYDKSAGELFF. CDR3 DNA: TGTGCCAGCAGTTATGATAAGAGTGCCGGGGAGCTGTTTTTT.

V is TRBV7-9 and J is TRBJ2-5; D perhaps matches TRBD1 (6 bases). Germline CDR1 reads SEHNR; CDR2 reads FQNEAQ (reference sequence). V lost 0 bases to trimming and J lost 4 bases, with 12 bases between them. This CDR3 has 15 amino acids. This CDR3 reads CASSLAAQGRETQYF. DNA of the CDR3: TGTGCCAGCAGCTTAGCTGCCCAGGGGAGAGAGACCCAGTACTTC.

This chain links TRBV10-3 with TRBJ1-5; D call uncertain. This CDR3 contains 10 residues. V lost 7 bases, J lost 9 bases, and 7 bases lay in between. Germline CDR1 is ENHRY and CDR2 is SYGVKD. In DNA, the CDR3 is TGTGCCATCAAATATCGGCCCCAGCATTTT. Protein sequence: CAIKYRPQHF.

CDR3 in amino acids: CSARDFYGYTF. CDR3 DNA sequence: TGCAGCGCGAGGGACTTCTATGGCTACACCTTC. This chain links TRBV20-1 with TRBJ1-2; tentatively, D is TRBD1 (5 bases). The CDR3 has 11 residues. Germline lookup yields CDR1 DFQATT and CDR2 SNEGSKA (reference sequence).

This chain links TRBV30 with TRBJ1-1; 10 nucleotides align to TRBD1. The CDR3 spans 14 residues. In germline, CDR1 is GTSNPN, CDR2 SVGIG (reference sequence). V lost 2 bases and J lost 4; bases outside the gene matches: 4. The CDR3 loop reads CAWSLGQGSTEAFF. CDR3 DNA: TGTGCCTGGAGTCTGGGACAGGGGAGCACTGAAGCTTTCTTT.

The chain recombines TRBV7-9 with TRBJ1-2; 7 nucleotides agree with TRBD1. The CDR3 covers 13 residues. Losses at the gene ends were 1 base for V and 8 bases for J; bases not matched to a gene: 4. Germline V gene sequence: CDR1 SEHNR, CDR2 FQNEAQ (reference sequence). DNA for the CDR3: TGTGCCAGCAGCTTAGAGACAGGGTTGGGCTACACCTTC. As protein: CASSLETGLGYTF.

This chain links TRBV6-5 with TRBJ2-7, with 7 nucleotides matching TRBD2. From germline, CDR1 is MNHEY and CDR2 SVGAGI. The CDR3 extends over 13 amino acids. The trim removed 5 bases at V and 6 bases at J, leaving 7 bases unmatched. For the CDR3, the DNA is TGTGCCAGCAGTCGTCTGGGAGGGTTCGAGCAGTACTTC. Translated, it gives CASSRLGGFEQYF.

V usage is TRBV7-9 and J usage is TRBJ2-3; D is unclear. The germline V gene has CDR1 SEHNR and CDR2 FQNEAQ (reference sequence). Deletions cut 3 bases from V and 5 bases from J, with 6 bases between. The CDR3 is made up of 12 amino acids. The CDR3 nucleotides read TGTGCCAGCAGCTTTTCGGGAGATACGCAGTATTTT. Protein sequence: CASSFSGDTQYF.

V is TRBV18 and J is TRBJ2-7, with TRBD2 matching over 12 bases. This CDR3 is built from 19 residues. CDR1 is KGHSH, CDR2 LQKENI, per germline. J gave up 7 bases and V 2 bases, and 18 bases lay outside the gene matches. CDR3 residues: CASSPILASGRAGGGEQYF. CDR3 nucleotides: TGTGCCAGCTCACCAATTTTGGCTAGCGGGAGGGCCGGCGGGGGAGAGCAGTACTTC.

The chain joins TRBV4-2 to TRBJ1-2, with D perhaps TRBD1 (5 bases). Germline lookup yields CDR1 LGHNA and CDR2 YNFKEQ. V lost 0 bases and J 4 bases, leaving 9 bases between the germline ends. This CDR3 spans 14 amino acids. CDR3 DNA sequence: TGTGCCAGCAGCCAAGATGGAGACAGCTATGGCTACACCTTC. Translation gives CASSQDGDSYGYTF.

The chain combines TRBV19 with TRBJ1-3; D is ambiguous. Trimming shortened V by 4 bases and J by 0 bases, and 10 bases separated the two germline ends. Germline V CDR1 and CDR2: LNHDA, SQIVND (reference sequence). The CDR3 spans 15 residues. DNA for the CDR3: TGTGCCAGTAGTAAAACAGACCGCTCTGGAAACACCATATATTTT. The encoded protein is CASSKTDRSGNTIYF.

V is TRBV9 and J is TRBJ2-7, with 13 bases identical to TRBD2. V lost 4 bases, J lost 9 bases, and 10 bases stayed unmatched. This CDR3 region has 15 residues. From germline, CDR1 is SGDLS and CDR2 YYNGEE. CDR3 region: CASSPTGLAGSGQYF. The CDR3 DNA reads as TGTGCCAGCAGCCCCACGGGACTAGCGGGAAGTGGGCAGTACTTC.

The V gene is TRBV19, the J gene TRBJ1-4; no clear D gene. The CDR3 runs 14 residues. V lost 3 bases, J lost 5 bases, and 10 bases lay in between. Germline V CDR1 and CDR2: LNHDA, SQIVND (reference sequence). CDR3 DNA sequence: TGTGCCAGTAGTATTCCAGGTTCCAATGAAAAACTGTTTTTT. Translated, it gives CASSIPGSNEKLFF.

A note on this clone: The sample contains more than one DNA sequence encoding this CDR3. The chain carries TRBV6-1 and TRBJ1-6, with a possible D match to TRBD1 (5 bases). Between the trimmed V and J ends, which lost 3 bases and 6 bases, there was a span of 12 bases. Germline V CDR1 and CDR2: MNHNS, SASEGT. This CDR3 is 15 amino acids long. CDR3 in amino acids: CASSDQQGINSPLHF. The CDR3 DNA reads as TGTGCCAGCAGTGATCAGCAGGGAATTAATTCACCCCTCCACTTT.

The chain joins TRBV28 to TRBJ1-1; 10 bases line up with TRBD1. Germline CDR1 MDHEN, CDR2 SYDVKM. CDR3 length equals 16 residues. V shed 8 bases and J 5 bases; nucleotides not matched to a gene: 14. Written as DNA, the CDR3 is TGTGCCAGCCAAGGGACAGGGGTCATCCGCAAGACTGAAGCTTTCTTT. This codes for CASQGTGVIRKTEAFF.

CDR3 nucleotide sequence: TGTGCCAGCAGCCCCTCTAGCGGGAGAACCTACGAGCAGTACTTC. Translation: CASSPSSGRTYEQYF. This chain links TRBV7-2 with TRBJ2-7, with 10 bases that match TRBD2. The CDR3 spans 15 residues. V lost 5 bases and J lost 2; bases outside the gene matches: 6. Germline CDR1 is SGHTA and CDR2 is FQGNSA.